This T cell receptor beta chain was found in a study of identical twins (dated by TCRdb to between 2015 and 2016). Notes on the research overall: TCR alpha and beta repertoires from monozygotic twins, unrelated adults of various ages and cord blood were deep-sequenced to test whether fetal clonotypes persist. To rule out contamination, replicate twin experiments were performed at different times with different library preparation protocols. Study-wide conclusions, independent of this receptor: Compared with coincidental sharing between unrelated individuals, an excess of low generation-probability sequences was observed among out-of-frame TCR alpha sequences shared between twins. Recombination models systematically underestimated out-of-frame TCR alpha sharing in monozygotic twins but agreed with sharing between unrelated individuals. Conclusions relied on cross-sectional statistical analysis, since the same donors could not be followed over many years. Fewer insertions were carried by abundant cord blood beta clonotypes, a similar but weaker trend appeared in young adult naive repertoires, and no such trend appeared in memory repertoires. The excess sharing between twins in beta out-of-frame sequences was weaker because fewer shared sequences reduced the signal-to-noise ratio. Zero-insertion analyses could be partly confounded by invariant T cells such as MAIT and iNKT, although diverse VJ usage argued against such confounding for most clonotypes.

Only healthy Caucasian donors were included. Three pairs of female monozygotic twins, all aged roughly 18 to 30 years, made up the twin cohort. CD4+ and CD8+ T cell populations were isolated with positive isolation kits from Invitrogen. This clonotype was observed a handful of times. What this receptor recognizes is not known. There are no base qualities to consult, and no much larger clone falls within one base. Library preparation was by 5' RACE. Sequencing used an Illumina HiSeq 2000. Template switching added a universal primer binding site, and the final cDNA carried a unique molecular identifier that allowed TCR cDNA molecules to be counted accurately. Specific primers in the conserved constant-segment region were used to synthesize first-strand cDNA for the TCR alpha and beta chains. To control for contamination, every cDNA library was double barcoded, receiving both a SMART-Mk sample barcode and Illumina barcodes. TruSeq adapter sequences along with Illumina sample barcodes were introduced in two successive PCR steps. Sequencing of the TCR alpha and beta cDNA libraries was done on the Illumina HiSeq platform using custom primers. Turning to the authors' computational methods: MiGEC was used to process raw reads and extract unique molecular identifiers, and MiXCR was used to find CDR3 positions. Recombination models were inferred per individual with the repgenHMM and IGoR tools using an EM algorithm. Shared clonotypes were analyzed with the tcR package in R, and sharing was normalized by the product of cloneset sizes. To study raw recombination without the effects of thymic and clonal selection, out-of-frame nonproductive sequences were analyzed. Using fastp trimming at Q25 and MiXCR clonotype assembly, TCRdb reanalyzed the public sequencing data and kept in-frame beta chains. All rows with the same CDR3 protein become a single entry with the most common DNA and genes. The V and J calls come from TCRdb's annotation, not from the publication. The sample has about 530,000 distinct CDR3 sequences on record, approximately 14% of them singletons. Around 0.48% of the sample lies in the top ten.

These data were likewise used in another study, on yellow fever vaccine responses in identical twins. From that second study: The T cell response to vaccination in identical twins was reported by the authors to appear partly convergent and partly personalized. In the study, vaccine-responding T cell clones were precisely tracked in identical twins.

Material: CD4+ T cells sorted from blood. This sequence was found in a woman younger than 30 in good health.

The nucleotides read TGTGCCAGCAGTGATTTGCTCTCGGCATCCTATAATTCACCCCTCCACTTT. Protein translation: CASSDLLSASYNSPLHF. The receptor chain draws on TRBV2 and TRBJ1-6; the D gene remains uncertain. V was cut back by 3 bases and J by 1 base, leaving a gap of 13 bases between them. Reading the germline V gene gives CDR1 SNHLY and CDR2 FYNNEI. Including cysteine and phenylalanine, the CDR3 has 17 amino acids. The kept DNA is CDR3 alone, 51 bases in frame from the first base.